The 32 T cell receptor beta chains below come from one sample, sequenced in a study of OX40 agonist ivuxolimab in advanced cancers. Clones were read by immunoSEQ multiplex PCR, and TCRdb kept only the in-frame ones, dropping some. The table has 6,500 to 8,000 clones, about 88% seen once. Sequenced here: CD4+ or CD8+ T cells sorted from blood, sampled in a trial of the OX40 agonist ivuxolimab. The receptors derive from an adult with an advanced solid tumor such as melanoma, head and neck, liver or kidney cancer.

The CDR3 nucleotides read TGTGCCAGCTCACCAGGGGCAGGGGGCCCAGATACGCAGTATTTT. This gives the protein CASSPGAGGPDTQYF. This rearrangement joins TRBV18 to TRBJ2-3; 8 positions match TRBD1. This CDR3 contains 15 residues. Germline CDR1 and CDR2: KGHSH and LQKENI. After removal of 2 bases from V and 4 bases from J, the junction contained 5 bases not matched to a gene.

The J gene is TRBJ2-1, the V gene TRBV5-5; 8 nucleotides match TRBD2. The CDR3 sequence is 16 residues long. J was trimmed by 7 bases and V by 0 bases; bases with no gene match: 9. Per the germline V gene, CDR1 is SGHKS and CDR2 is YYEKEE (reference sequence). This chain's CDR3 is CASSLAPGGPGNEQFF. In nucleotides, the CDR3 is TGTGCCAGCAGCTTGGCTCCGGGAGGGCCGGGGAATGAGCAGTTCTTC.

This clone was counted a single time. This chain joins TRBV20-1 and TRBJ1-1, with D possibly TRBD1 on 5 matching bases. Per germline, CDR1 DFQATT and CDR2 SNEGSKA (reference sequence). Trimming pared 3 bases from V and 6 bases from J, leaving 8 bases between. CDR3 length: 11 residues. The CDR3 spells CSASWGAEAFF. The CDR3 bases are TGCAGTGCTAGTTGGGGGGCTGAAGCTTTCTTT.

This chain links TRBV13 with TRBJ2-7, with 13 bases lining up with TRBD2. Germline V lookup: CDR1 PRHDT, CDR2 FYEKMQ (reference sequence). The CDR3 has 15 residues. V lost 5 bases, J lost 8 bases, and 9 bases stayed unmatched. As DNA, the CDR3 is TGTGCCAGCAGCACCGGGACTAGCGGGACCCGCCAGCAGTACTTC. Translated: CASSTGTSGTRQQYF. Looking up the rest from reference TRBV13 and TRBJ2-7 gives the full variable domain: AAGVIQSPRHLIKEKRETATLKCYPIPRHDTVYWYQQGPGQDPQFLISFYEKMQSDKGSIPDRFSAQQFSDYHSELNMSSLELGDSALYFCASSTGTSGTRQQYFGPGTRLTVT.

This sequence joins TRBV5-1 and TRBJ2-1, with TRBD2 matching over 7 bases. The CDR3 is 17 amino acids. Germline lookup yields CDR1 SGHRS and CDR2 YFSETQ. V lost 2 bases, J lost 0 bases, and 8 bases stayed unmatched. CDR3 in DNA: TGCGCCAGCAGCTTTGGGCCAGCGGGAAGCTCCTACAATGAGCAGTTCTTC. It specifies CASSFGPAGSSYNEQFF. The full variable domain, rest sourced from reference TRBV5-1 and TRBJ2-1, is KAGVTQTPRYLIKTRGQQVTLSCSPISGHRSVSWYQQTPGQGLQFLFEYFSETQRNKGNFPGRFSGRQFSNSRSEMNVSTLELGDSALYLCASSFGPAGSSYNEQFFGPGTRLTVL.

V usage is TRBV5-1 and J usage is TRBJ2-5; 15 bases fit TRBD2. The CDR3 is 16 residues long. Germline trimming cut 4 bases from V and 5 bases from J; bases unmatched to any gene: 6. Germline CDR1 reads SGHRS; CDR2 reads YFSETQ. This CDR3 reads CASSPGLAGGGETQYF. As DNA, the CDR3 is TGCGCCAGCAGCCCGGGACTAGCGGGAGGTGGGGAGACCCAGTACTTC.

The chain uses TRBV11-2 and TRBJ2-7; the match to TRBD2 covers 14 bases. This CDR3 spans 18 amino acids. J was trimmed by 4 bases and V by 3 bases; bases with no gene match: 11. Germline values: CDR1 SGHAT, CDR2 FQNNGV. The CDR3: CASSLTGLAGALGYEQYF. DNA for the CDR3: TGTGCCAGCAGCTTGACGGGACTAGCGGGAGCCCTGGGATACGAGCAGTACTTC. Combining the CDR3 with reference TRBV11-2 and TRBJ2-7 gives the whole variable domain EAGVAQSPRYKIIEKRQSVAFWCNPISGHATLYWYQQILGQGPKLLIQFQNNGVVDDSQLPKDRFSAERLKGVDSTLKIQPAKLEDSAVYLCASSLTGLAGALGYEQYFGPGTRLTVT.

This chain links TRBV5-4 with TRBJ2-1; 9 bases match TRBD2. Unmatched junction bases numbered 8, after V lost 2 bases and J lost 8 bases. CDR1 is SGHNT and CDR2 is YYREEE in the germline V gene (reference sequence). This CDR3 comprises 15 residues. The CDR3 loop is CASSLIGLAIDEQFF. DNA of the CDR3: TGTGCCAGCAGCTTAATAGGACTAGCGATCGATGAGCAGTTCTTC.

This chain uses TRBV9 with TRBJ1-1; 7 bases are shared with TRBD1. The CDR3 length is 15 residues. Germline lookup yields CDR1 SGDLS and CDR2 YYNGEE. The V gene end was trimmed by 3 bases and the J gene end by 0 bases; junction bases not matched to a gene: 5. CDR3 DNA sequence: TGTGCCAGCAGCGAGCGGGACAGCATGAACACTGAAGCTTTCTTT. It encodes CASSERDSMNTEAFF.

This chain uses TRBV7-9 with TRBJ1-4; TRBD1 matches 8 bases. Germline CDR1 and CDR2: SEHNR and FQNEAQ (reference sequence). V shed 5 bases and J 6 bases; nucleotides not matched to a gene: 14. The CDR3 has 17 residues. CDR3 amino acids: CASSTTHRGQVDEKLFF. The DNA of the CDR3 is TGTGCCAGCAGCACAACGCATAGGGGACAGGTGGATGAAAAACTGTTTTTT.

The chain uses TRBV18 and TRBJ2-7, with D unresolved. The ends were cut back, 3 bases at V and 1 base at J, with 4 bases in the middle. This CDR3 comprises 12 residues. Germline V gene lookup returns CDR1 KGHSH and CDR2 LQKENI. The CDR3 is CASSPSSYEQYF. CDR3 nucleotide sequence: TGTGCCAGCTCACCCTCGTCCTACGAGCAGTACTTC. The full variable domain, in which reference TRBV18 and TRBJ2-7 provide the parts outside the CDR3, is NAGVMQNPRHLVRRRGQEARLRCSPMKGHSHVYWYRQLPEEGLKFMVYLQKENIIDESGMPKERFSAEFPKEGPSILRIQQVVRGDSAAYFCASSPSSYEQYFGPGTRLTVT.

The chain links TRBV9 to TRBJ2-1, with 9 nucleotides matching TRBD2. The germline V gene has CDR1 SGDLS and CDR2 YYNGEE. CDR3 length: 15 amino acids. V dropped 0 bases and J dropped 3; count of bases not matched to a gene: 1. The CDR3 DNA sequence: TGTGCCAGCAGCGTAGGCGGGGGGGACTACAATGAGCAGTTCTTC. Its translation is CASSVGGGDYNEQFF. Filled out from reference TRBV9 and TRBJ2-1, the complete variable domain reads DSGVTQTPKHLITATGQRVTLRCSPRSGDLSVYWYQQSLDQGLQFLIQYYNGEERAKGNILERFSAQQFPDLHSELNLSSLELGDSALYFCASSVGGGDYNEQFFGPGTRLTVL.

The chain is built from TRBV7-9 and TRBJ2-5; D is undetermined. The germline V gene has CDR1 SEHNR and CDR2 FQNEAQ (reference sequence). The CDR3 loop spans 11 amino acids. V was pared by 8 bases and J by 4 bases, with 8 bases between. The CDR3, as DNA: TGTGCCAGCCGTACCTTAGAGACCCAGTACTTC. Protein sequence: CASRTLETQYF.

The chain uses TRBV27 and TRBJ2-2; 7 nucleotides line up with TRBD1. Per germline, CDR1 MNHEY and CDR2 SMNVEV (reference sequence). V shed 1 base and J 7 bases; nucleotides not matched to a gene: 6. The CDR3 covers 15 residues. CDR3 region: CASSLYTGARGELFF. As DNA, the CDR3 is TGTGCCAGCAGTTTATACACAGGGGCGCGCGGGGAGCTGTTTTTT.

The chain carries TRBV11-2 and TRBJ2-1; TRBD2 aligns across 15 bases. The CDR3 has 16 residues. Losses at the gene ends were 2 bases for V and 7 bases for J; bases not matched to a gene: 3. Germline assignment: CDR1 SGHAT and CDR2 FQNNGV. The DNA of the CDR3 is TGTGCCAGCAGCTTATCGGGACTAGCGGGAGGTAATGAGCAGTTCTTC. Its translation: CASSLSGLAGGNEQFF.

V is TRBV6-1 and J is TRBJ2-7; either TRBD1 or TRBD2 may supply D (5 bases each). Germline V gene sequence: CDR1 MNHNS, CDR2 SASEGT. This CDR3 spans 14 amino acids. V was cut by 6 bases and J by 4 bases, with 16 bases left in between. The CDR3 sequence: CASSGAPGRYEQYF. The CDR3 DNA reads TGTGCCAGCAGCGGGGCTCCTGGGAGATACGAGCAGTACTTC.

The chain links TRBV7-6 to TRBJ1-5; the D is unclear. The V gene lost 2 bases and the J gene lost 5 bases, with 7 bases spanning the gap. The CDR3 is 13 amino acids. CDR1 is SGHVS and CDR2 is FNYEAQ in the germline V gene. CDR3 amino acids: CASSLYGHQPQHF. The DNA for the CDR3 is TGTGCCAGCAGCTTATACGGCCATCAGCCCCAGCATTTT.

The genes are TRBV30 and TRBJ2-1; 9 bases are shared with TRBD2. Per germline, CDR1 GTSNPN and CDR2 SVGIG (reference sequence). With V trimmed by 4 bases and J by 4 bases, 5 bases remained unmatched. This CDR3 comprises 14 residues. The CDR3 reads CAWTGLASYNEQFF. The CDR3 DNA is TGTGCCTGGACGGGACTAGCTTCTTACAATGAGCAGTTCTTC.

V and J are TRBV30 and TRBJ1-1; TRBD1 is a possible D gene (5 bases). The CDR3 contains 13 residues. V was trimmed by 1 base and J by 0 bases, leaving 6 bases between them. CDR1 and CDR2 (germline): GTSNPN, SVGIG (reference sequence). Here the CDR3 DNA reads TGTGCCTGGAGTGAGGGGATGAACACTGAAGCTTTCTTT. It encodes CAWSEGMNTEAFF.

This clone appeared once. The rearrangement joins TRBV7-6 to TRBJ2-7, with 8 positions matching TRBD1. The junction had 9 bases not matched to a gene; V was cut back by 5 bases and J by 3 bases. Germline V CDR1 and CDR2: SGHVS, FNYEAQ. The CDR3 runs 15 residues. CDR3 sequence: CASSAQGAENYEQYF. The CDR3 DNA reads TGTGCCAGCAGCGCCCAGGGGGCAGAGAACTACGAGCAGTACTTC.

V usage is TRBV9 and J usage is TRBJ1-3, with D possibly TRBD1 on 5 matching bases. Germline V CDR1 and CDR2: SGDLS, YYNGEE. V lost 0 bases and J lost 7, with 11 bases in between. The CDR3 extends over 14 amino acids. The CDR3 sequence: CASSVGGVSNTIYF. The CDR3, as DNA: TGTGCCAGCAGCGTAGGAGGGGTGTCGAACACCATATATTTT.

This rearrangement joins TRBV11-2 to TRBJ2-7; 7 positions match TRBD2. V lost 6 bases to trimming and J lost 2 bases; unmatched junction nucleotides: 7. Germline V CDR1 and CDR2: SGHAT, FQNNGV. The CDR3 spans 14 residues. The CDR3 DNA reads TGTGCCAGCAGTTCTAGCGGATCAGCCTACGAGCAGTACTTC. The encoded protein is CASSSSGSAYEQYF.

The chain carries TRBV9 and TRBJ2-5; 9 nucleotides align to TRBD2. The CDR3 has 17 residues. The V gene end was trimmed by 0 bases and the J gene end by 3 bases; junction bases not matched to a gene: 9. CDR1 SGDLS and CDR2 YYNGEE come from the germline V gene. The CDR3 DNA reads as TGTGCCAGCAGCGTAGTAGGCGGGAGGGCCGTTGAAGAGACCCAGTACTTC. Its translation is CASSVVGGRAVEETQYF.

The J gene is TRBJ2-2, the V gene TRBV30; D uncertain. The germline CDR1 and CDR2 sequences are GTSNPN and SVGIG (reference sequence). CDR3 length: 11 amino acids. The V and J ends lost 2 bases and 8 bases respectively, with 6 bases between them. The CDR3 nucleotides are TGTGCCTGGAGTACTGGGGGGGAGCTGTTTTTT. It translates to CAWSTGGELFF.

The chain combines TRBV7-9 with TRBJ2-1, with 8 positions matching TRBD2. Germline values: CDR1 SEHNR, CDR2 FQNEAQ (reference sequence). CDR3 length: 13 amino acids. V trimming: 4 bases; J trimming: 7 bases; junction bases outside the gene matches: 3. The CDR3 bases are TGTGCCAGCAGCTCACCTAGCGGGAATGAGCAGTTCTTC. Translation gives CASSSPSGNEQFF.

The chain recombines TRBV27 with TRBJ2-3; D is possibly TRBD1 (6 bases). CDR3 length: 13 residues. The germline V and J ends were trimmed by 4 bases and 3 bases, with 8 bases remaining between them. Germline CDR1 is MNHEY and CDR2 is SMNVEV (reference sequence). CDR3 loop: CASSSQGTDTQYF. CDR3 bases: TGTGCCAGCAGTTCGCAGGGGACAGATACGCAGTATTTT.

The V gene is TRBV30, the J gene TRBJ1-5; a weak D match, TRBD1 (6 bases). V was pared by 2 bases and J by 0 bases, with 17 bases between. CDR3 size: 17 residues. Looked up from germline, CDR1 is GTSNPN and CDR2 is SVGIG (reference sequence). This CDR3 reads CAWSRRGGTYSNQPQHF. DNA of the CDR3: TGTGCCTGGAGTAGAAGGGGGGGGACGTATAGCAATCAGCCCCAGCATTTT.

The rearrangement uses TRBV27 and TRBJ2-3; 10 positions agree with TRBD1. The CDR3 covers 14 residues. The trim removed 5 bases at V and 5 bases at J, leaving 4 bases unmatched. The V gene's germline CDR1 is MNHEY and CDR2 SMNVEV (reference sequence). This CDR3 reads CASSPRDRGDTQYF. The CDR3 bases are TGTGCCAGCAGTCCCCGGGACAGGGGAGATACGCAGTATTTT.

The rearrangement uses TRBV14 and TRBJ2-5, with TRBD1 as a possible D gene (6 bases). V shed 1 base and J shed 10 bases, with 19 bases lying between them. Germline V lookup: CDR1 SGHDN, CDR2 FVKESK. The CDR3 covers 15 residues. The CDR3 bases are TGTGCCAGCAGCCAAGCGGTGAGTAGGGTAGGGGGCCAGTACTTC. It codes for CASSQAVSRVGGQYF.

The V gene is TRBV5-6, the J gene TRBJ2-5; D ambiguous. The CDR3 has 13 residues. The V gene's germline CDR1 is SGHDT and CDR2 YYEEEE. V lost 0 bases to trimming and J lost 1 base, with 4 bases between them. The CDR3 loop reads CASSLGGQETQYF. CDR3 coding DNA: TGTGCCAGCAGCTTGGGAGGCCAAGAGACCCAGTACTTC.

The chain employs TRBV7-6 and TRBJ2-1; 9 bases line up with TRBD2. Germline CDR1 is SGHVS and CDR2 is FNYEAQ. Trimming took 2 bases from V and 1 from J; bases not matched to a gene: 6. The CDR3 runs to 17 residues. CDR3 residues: CASSLLAGSGSYNEQFF. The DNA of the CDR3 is TGTGCCAGCAGCTTACTAGCGGGAAGCGGTTCCTACAATGAGCAGTTCTTC.

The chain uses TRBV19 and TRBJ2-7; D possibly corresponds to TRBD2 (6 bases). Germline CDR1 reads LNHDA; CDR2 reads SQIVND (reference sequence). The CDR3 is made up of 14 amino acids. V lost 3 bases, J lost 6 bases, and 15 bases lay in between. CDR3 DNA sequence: TGTGCCAGTAGTATCGGAGGGCCTCGGCCCGAGCAGTACTTC. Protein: CASSIGGPRPEQYF.